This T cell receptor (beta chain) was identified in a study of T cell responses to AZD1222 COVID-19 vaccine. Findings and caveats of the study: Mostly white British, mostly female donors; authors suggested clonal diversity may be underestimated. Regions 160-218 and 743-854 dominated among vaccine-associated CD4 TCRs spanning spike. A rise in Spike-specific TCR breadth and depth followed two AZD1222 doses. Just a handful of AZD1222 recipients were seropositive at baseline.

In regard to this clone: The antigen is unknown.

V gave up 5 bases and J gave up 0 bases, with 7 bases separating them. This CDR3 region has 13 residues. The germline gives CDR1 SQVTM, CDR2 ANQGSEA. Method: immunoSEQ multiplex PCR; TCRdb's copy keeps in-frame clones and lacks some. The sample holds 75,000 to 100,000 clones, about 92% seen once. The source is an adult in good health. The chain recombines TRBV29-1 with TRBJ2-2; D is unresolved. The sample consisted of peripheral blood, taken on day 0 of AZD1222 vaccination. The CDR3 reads CSVRTSNTGELFF. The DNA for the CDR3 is TGCAGCGTTCGGACCTCGAACACCGGGGAGCTGTTTTTT.